One sample yielded the 28 T cell receptor beta chains listed below, sequenced in a study of T cell responses to AZD1222 COVID-19 vaccine. Assay: immunoSEQ multiplex PCR; the TCRdb copy retains only in-frame clones and omits some. This table has 82,000 or so clones, roughly 90% appearing once. Material: peripheral blood, obtained on day 0 of AZD1222 vaccination. These TCRs come from an adult in good health.

This sequence joins TRBV5-1 and TRBJ1-3; D uncertain. Trimming removed 0 bases at V and 0 bases at J, with 7 bases between. The CDR3 has 15 amino acids. Germline V lookup: CDR1 SGHRS, CDR2 YFSETQ. CDR3 sequence (DNA): TGCGCCAGCAGCTTGGATGGCGGCTCTGGAAACACCATATATTTT. Translation: CASSLDGGSGNTIYF. Complete variable domain (other parts from reference TRBV5-1 and TRBJ1-3): KAGVTQTPRYLIKTRGQQVTLSCSPISGHRSVSWYQQTPGQGLQFLFEYFSETQRNKGNFPGRFSGRQFSNSRSEMNVSTLELGDSALYLCASSLDGGSGNTIYFGEGSWLTVV.

This sequence joins TRBV14 and TRBJ1-6; no clear D. This CDR3 region has 14 residues. The germline CDR1 and CDR2 sequences are SGHDN and FVKESK. Trimming stripped 1 base from V and 7 bases from J, with 8 bases between. CDR3 in DNA: TGTGCCAGCAGCCAAGGAGTCGGGAATTCACCCCTCCACTTT. Protein sequence: CASSQGVGNSPLHF.

The V and J genes are TRBV28 and TRBJ1-2; D ambiguous. Germline lookup yields CDR1 MDHEN and CDR2 SYDVKM. Trimming cost V 4 bases and J 4 bases, with 7 bases left between them. The CDR3 contains 12 residues. The CDR3 sequence: CASSSPAYGYTF. CDR3 DNA sequence: TGTGCCAGCAGTTCGCCGGCCTATGGCTACACCTTC.

The gene calls are TRBV29-1 and TRBJ2-5, with 12 bases fitting TRBD1. Germline CDR1 SQVTM, CDR2 ANQGSEA. The V and J ends lost 1 base and 2 bases, in that order; junction bases with no gene match: 5. This CDR3 is 16 amino acids long. CDR3 DNA: TGCAGCGTTGAAGGGGACAGGGGGCTTTGGCAAGAGACCCAGTACTTC. Translation gives CSVEGDRGLWQETQYF.

The sample holds a few counts of this clone. This rearrangement joins TRBV5-1 to TRBJ2-5, with D possibly matching TRBD2 (5 bases). The V end was cut by 0 bases, the J end by 5 bases, with 14 bases between. The length of the CDR3 is 15 residues. Germline CDR1 and CDR2: SGHRS and YFSETQ. CDR3 residues: CASSLASTSGETQYF. DNA of the CDR3: TGCGCCAGCAGCTTGGCATCCACTAGTGGGGAGACCCAGTACTTC.

This clone occurred a few times. The rearrangement uses TRBV13 and TRBJ1-5; D is ambiguous. Trimming removed 3 bases from V and 1 base from J, with 10 bases in between. This CDR3 is 15 amino acids long. The germline CDR1 and CDR2 sequences are PRHDT and FYEKMQ (reference sequence). This CDR3 reads CASSFGAGSNQPQHF. The CDR3 DNA is TGTGCCAGCAGCTTCGGCGCGGGAAGCAATCAGCCCCAGCATTTT.

V is TRBV9 and J is TRBJ1-2, with D tentatively TRBD1 (5 bases). Between the trimmed V and J ends, which lost 1 base and 3 bases, there was a span of 10 bases. CDR3 length equals 14 residues. Germline-derived CDR1 and CDR2 are SGDLS and YYNGEE. This CDR3 reads CASSVYQGDYGYTF. In DNA, the CDR3 is TGTGCCAGCAGCGTATACCAGGGAGACTATGGCTACACCTTC.

This chain uses TRBV9 with TRBJ1-4; 11 nucleotides agree with TRBD1. J was trimmed by 7 bases and V by 0 bases; bases with no gene match: 2. The CDR3 contains 15 residues. Germline V gene data show CDR1 as SGDLS and CDR2 as YYNGEE. As DNA, the CDR3 is TGTGCCAGCAGCGTAGGGGGACAGGGGGGTGAAAAACTGTTTTTT. Translating it yields CASSVGGQGGEKLFF.

This sequence joins TRBV9 and TRBJ2-3; no reliable D call. This CDR3 region has 12 residues. The germline V and J ends were trimmed by 2 bases and 4 bases, with 5 bases remaining between them. The germline V gene has CDR1 SGDLS and CDR2 YYNGEE. Written as DNA, the CDR3 is TGTGCCAGCAGCGTCTCCCCAGATACGCAGTATTTT. It is translated as CASSVSPDTQYF. Using reference TRBV9 and TRBJ2-3 for the parts outside the CDR3, the full variable domain is DSGVTQTPKHLITATGQRVTLRCSPRSGDLSVYWYQQSLDQGLQFLIQYYNGEERAKGNILERFSAQQFPDLHSELNLSSLELGDSALYFCASSVSPDTQYFGPGTRLTVL.

The genes are TRBV7-9 and TRBJ1-2, with D possibly being TRBD1 (5 bases). CDR1 SEHNR and CDR2 FQNEAQ come from the germline V gene (reference sequence). Trimming stripped 2 bases from V and 5 bases from J, with 12 bases between. The CDR3 is 14 amino acids. CDR3 nucleotides: TGTGCCAGCAGCTTATGGCAGGGAGTATATGGCTACACCTTC. Translating it yields CASSLWQGVYGYTF.

CDR3 coding DNA: TGTGCCAGCAGTGAACAGCTAGCGGGAGAAAACATTCAGTACTTC. Its translation: CASSEQLAGENIQYF. The chain has TRBV2 and TRBJ2-4; 10 bases align to TRBD2. This CDR3 spans 15 amino acids. In germline, CDR1 is SNHLY, CDR2 FYNNEI. J lost 5 bases, V lost 2 bases, and 3 bases had no gene match. The whole variable domain, remainder taken from reference TRBV2 and TRBJ2-4, is EPEVTQTPSHQVTQMGQEVILRCVPISNHLYFYWYRQILGQKVEFLVSFYNNEISEKSEIFDDQFSVERPDGSNFTLKIRSTKLEDSAMYFCASSEQLAGENIQYFGAGTRLSVL.

The chain combines TRBV19 with TRBJ1-2; D gene ambiguous. The CDR3 extends over 14 amino acids. CDR1 is LNHDA, CDR2 SQIVND, per germline (reference sequence). Trimming cost V 5 bases and J 4 bases, with 14 bases left between them. In DNA, the CDR3 is TGTGCCAGTAGTCCCTACGGGCCGGTCTATGGCTACACCTTC. It yields the protein CASSPYGPVYGYTF.

The genes are TRBV7-9 and TRBJ2-3; 12 nucleotides match TRBD2. CDR1 SEHNR and CDR2 FQNEAQ come from the germline V gene (reference sequence). CDR3 length: 16 amino acids. The V gene end was trimmed by 4 bases and the J gene end by 2 bases; junction bases not matched to a gene: 4. CDR3 nucleotide sequence: TGTGCCAGCAGCTATCTAGCGGGGGGGCCCACAGATACGCAGTATTTT. Its protein is CASSYLAGGPTDTQYF.

The chain employs TRBV28 and TRBJ1-3; tentatively, D is TRBD1 (6 bases). Between the trimmed V and J ends, which lost 1 base and 4 bases, there was a span of 11 bases. The germline V gene encodes CDR1 MDHEN and CDR2 SYDVKM. The CDR3 has 15 residues. The CDR3, as DNA: TGTGCCAGCAGTTTATACAGGGATAAAGGAAACACCATATATTTT. Encoded protein: CASSLYRDKGNTIYF.

The genes are TRBV28 and TRBJ2-5; 7 nucleotides match TRBD1. V was clipped by 1 base and J by 4 bases; unmatched bases: 9. CDR3 length: 16 residues. From germline, CDR1 is MDHEN and CDR2 SYDVKM. In nucleotides, the CDR3 is TGTGCCAGCAGTTTATTAAGGGGGACAGCCCTAGAGACCCAGTACTTC. As protein: CASSLLRGTALETQYF. Variable domain in full (rest from reference TRBV28 and TRBJ2-5): DVKVTQSSRYLVKRTGEKVFLECVQDMDHENMFWYRQDPGLGLRLIYFSYDVKMKEKGDIPEGYSVSREKKERFSLILESASTNQTSMYLCASSLLRGTALETQYFGPGTRLLVL.

Only one count was recorded for this clone. Other DNA sequences in this sample translate to the same CDR3. This chain connects TRBV2 to TRBJ2-2; D tentatively fits TRBD1 or TRBD2 (5 bases each). Germline V gene sequence: CDR1 SNHLY, CDR2 FYNNEI. Trimming pared 6 bases from V and 0 bases from J, leaving 8 bases between. The CDR3 consists of 14 residues. The CDR3 sequence is CASRGDSNTGELFF. The CDR3 DNA is TGTGCCAGCAGGGGGGATTCGAACACCGGGGAGCTGTTTTTT.

As DNA, the CDR3 is TGTGCCAGCTCACCACAGGGGAACACCGGGGAGCTGTTTTTT. Its protein is CASSPQGNTGELFF. This chain uses TRBV18 with TRBJ2-2; D not resolved. The V gene's germline CDR1 is KGHSH and CDR2 LQKENI. The CDR3 covers 14 residues. Deletions cut 1 base from V and 1 base from J, with 4 bases between.

The genes are TRBV24-1 and TRBJ1-2; the match to TRBD1 covers 7 bases. The trim removed 1 base at V and 6 bases at J, leaving 4 bases unmatched. Germline values: CDR1 KGHDR, CDR2 SFDVKD. The CDR3 has 14 residues. The chain's CDR3 is CATSDFRTGNGYTF. DNA of the CDR3: TGTGCCACCAGTGATTTTAGGACAGGTAATGGCTACACCTTC.

The rearrangement links TRBV6-5 to TRBJ1-1, with D possibly TRBD1 on 5 matching bases. The CDR3 contains 14 residues. V lost 0 bases, J lost 7 bases, and 12 bases lay in between. The germline CDR1 and CDR2 sequences are MNHEY and SVGAGI. CDR3 nucleotides: TGTGCCAGCAGTTACTCGAGTTGGGGGTTTGAAGCTTTCTTT. It codes for CASSYSSWGFEAFF.

The chain employs TRBV9 and TRBJ2-7; TRBD1 matches 7 bases. Germline V gene data show CDR1 as SGDLS and CDR2 as YYNGEE. The V segment lost 0 bases and the J segment 7 bases; nucleotides outside the gene matches: 4. The CDR3 sequence is 13 residues long. The CDR3 loop is CASSVATGAEQYF. In DNA form, the CDR3 reads TGTGCCAGCAGCGTAGCAACAGGGGCTGAGCAGTACTTC.

The rearrangement uses TRBV6-1 and TRBJ2-7; TRBD1 matches 7 bases. Trimming cost V 1 base and J 6 bases; bases outside gene matches: 12. Germline CDR1 reads MNHNS; CDR2 reads SASEGT. The CDR3 has 16 amino acids. CDR3 region: CASSEGWRQGVGEQYF. CDR3 DNA: TGTGCCAGCAGTGAAGGTTGGAGACAGGGAGTGGGCGAGCAGTACTTC.

The chain links TRBV19 to TRBJ2-3; TRBD1 matches 9 bases. This CDR3 has 14 amino acids. Germline V gene data show CDR1 as LNHDA and CDR2 as SQIVND (reference sequence). J was trimmed by 2 bases and V by 7 bases; bases with no gene match: 4. In DNA form, the CDR3 reads TGTGCCAGTACTGTACAGGGGGCCACAGATACGCAGTATTTT. This translates into CASTVQGATDTQYF.

This chain links TRBV11-2 with TRBJ2-1, with TRBD1 as a possible D gene (6 bases). Looked up from germline, CDR1 is SGHAT and CDR2 is FQNNGV. This CDR3 is built from 15 residues. With 4 bases removed from V and 2 bases from J, the gap between germline ends came to 12 bases. Here the CDR3 reads CASSSQQGPYNEQFF. CDR3 DNA: TGTGCCAGCAGCTCGCAACAGGGACCCTACAATGAGCAGTTCTTC.

The rearrangement joins TRBV18 to TRBJ2-5; 11 bases fit TRBD2. The trim removed 5 bases at V and 1 base at J, leaving 6 bases unmatched. Germline lookup yields CDR1 KGHSH and CDR2 LQKENI. The CDR3 runs 16 residues. CDR3 nucleotide sequence: TGTGCCAGCTCAGAGGGACTAGCGGCTCCCCAAGAGACCCAGTACTTC. Translating it yields CASSEGLAAPQETQYF.

This sequence joins TRBV9 and TRBJ2-2, with 12 bases aligning to TRBD2. Per the germline V gene, CDR1 is SGDLS and CDR2 is YYNGEE. V trimming: 2 bases; J trimming: 7 bases; junction bases outside the gene matches: 9. The CDR3 loop spans 17 amino acids. The CDR3 spells CASSVTSGGPAVGELFF. The CDR3 DNA is TGTGCCAGCAGCGTTACTAGCGGGGGGCCGGCCGTCGGGGAGCTGTTTTTT.

The V gene is TRBV28, the J gene TRBJ1-5; D not resolved. Germline CDR1 MDHEN, CDR2 SYDVKM. This CDR3 comprises 11 residues. Trimming took 7 bases from V and 10 from J, leaving 11 bases between them. CDR3 region: CASNDLGPQHF. CDR3 DNA: TGTGCCAGCAATGACCTAGGACCCCAGCATTTT.

J is TRBJ1-5 and V is TRBV23-1; D unclear. TRBV23-1 carries the ORF label, with uncertain function. The V and J ends lost 4 bases and 3 bases respectively, with 16 bases between them. This CDR3 is 16 amino acids long. The CDR3 region is CASSLPRRVNNQPQHF. The CDR3 region has the DNA TGCGCCAGCAGTCTACCTCGTCGGGTCAACAATCAGCCCCAGCATTTT.

This rearrangement joins TRBV27 to TRBJ2-7, with D perhaps given as TRBD1 or TRBD2 (6 bases each). This CDR3 contains 13 residues. Between the trimmed V and J ends, which lost 1 base and 5 bases, there was a span of 9 bases. Germline values: CDR1 MNHEY, CDR2 SMNVEV (reference sequence). The CDR3 DNA is TGTGCCAGCAGTTTATGGGGGGCGGACGAGCAGTACTTC. Translated: CASSLWGADEQYF.